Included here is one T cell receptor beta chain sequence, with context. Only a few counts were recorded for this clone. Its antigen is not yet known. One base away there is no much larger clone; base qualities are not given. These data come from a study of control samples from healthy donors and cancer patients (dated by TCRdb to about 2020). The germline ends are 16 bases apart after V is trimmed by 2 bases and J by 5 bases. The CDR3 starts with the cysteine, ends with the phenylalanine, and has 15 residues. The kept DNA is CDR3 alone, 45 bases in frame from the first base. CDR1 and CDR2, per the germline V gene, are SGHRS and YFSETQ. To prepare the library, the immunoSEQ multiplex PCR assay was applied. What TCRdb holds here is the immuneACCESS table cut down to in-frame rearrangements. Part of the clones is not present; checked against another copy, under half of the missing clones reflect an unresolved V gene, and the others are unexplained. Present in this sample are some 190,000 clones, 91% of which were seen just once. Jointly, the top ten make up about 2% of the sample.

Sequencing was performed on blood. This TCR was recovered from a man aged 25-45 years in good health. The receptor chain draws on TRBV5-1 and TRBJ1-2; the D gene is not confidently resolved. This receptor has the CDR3 CASSFDGPSLYGYTF. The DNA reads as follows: TGCGCCAGCAGCTTCGATGGACCGTCGTTATATGGCTACACCTTC.